This passage covers 25 T cell receptor beta chains from one sample sequenced in a study of shared clonotypes between healthy human individuals. Terminally differentiated effector memory CD45RA+ cells were left out of the naive CD8 fraction, which was CD45RO-negative and positively selected for CCR7. Measured with immunoSEQ multiplex PCR; TCRdb has only the in-frame clones, and not every one. This table has hundreds of thousands of clones, roughly 94% appearing once. Sequencing used naive CD8+ T cells sorted from blood. The receptors originated from a man younger than 45 in good health.

This clone has only a few counts. This chain uses TRBV2 with TRBJ1-1, with 9 bases aligning to TRBD1. Germline V gene sequence: CDR1 SNHLY, CDR2 FYNNEI. This CDR3 has 15 amino acids. V lost 8 bases to trimming and J lost 0 bases; unmatched junction nucleotides: 7. The CDR3 DNA is TGTGCCAGCGGAGGGACAGGGTTAGTGAACACTGAAGCTTTCTTT. Amino acid sequence: CASGGTGLVNTEAFF.

The chain is built from TRBV2 and TRBJ2-7; 8 bases agree with TRBD2. The CDR3 is 15 amino acids. V was pared by 5 bases and J by 1 base, with 7 bases of the junction left unmatched. Germline V lookup: CDR1 SNHLY, CDR2 FYNNEI. The CDR3 spells CASSILAGSSYEQYF. The DNA for the CDR3 is TGTGCCAGCAGTATTTTAGCGGGGTCGTCCTACGAGCAGTACTTC.

The chain is built from TRBV9 and TRBJ2-1; D perhaps matches TRBD1 (5 bases). V was shortened by 3 bases and J by 15 bases, with 25 bases between the two germline ends. CDR1 and CDR2 (germline): SGDLS, YYNGEE. CDR3 length: 15 residues. CDR3 in amino acids: CASSATAQVADKLFF. The DNA of the CDR3 is TGTGCCAGCAGCGCCACCGCTCAGGTTGCGGACAAACTGTTCTTC.

The J gene is TRBJ2-7, the V gene TRBV6-6, with a weak D call TRBD1 (6 bases). V lost 4 bases to trimming and J lost 3 bases, with 16 bases between them. This CDR3 is 15 amino acids long. Germline lookup yields CDR1 MNHNY and CDR2 SVGAGI (reference sequence). CDR3 amino acids: CASSFTRQANYEQYF. The CDR3 bases are TGTGCCAGCAGTTTCACAAGACAGGCGAACTACGAGCAGTACTTC.

This chain uses TRBV4-1 with TRBJ2-4, with TRBD2 matching over 10 bases. V dropped 1 base and J dropped 8; count of bases not matched to a gene: 5. Germline V gene lookup returns CDR1 MGHRA and CDR2 YSYEKL. The CDR3 is made up of 15 amino acids. The CDR3 DNA is TGCGCCAGCAGCCAAGCCCCCGGACTAGCGGACATTCAGTACTTC. It encodes CASSQAPGLADIQYF.

The CDR3 spells CAWLPRPGELFF. The CDR3 DNA is TGTGCCTGGCTTCCTCGCCCCGGGGAGCTGTTTTTT. The chain has TRBV30 and TRBJ2-2, with no clear D. The CDR3 is 12 amino acids. Germline CDR1 reads GTSNPN; CDR2 reads SVGIG (reference sequence). Between the trimmed V and J ends, which lost 5 bases and 6 bases, there was a span of 10 bases.

J is TRBJ2-1 and V is TRBV7-8, with 13 bases lining up with TRBD2. The CDR3 is 19 amino acids. J gave up 6 bases and V 2 bases, and 13 bases lay outside the gene matches. The germline V gene encodes CDR1 SGHVS and CDR2 FQNEAQ. The CDR3 coding sequence is TGTGCCAGCAGCTTAAGTATCGGGGATACTAGCGGGAGGGCCAATGAGCAGTTCTTC. It is translated as CASSLSIGDTSGRANEQFF. Using reference TRBV7-8 and TRBJ2-1 for the parts outside the CDR3, the full variable domain is GAGVSQSPRYKVAKRGQDVALRCDPISGHVSLFWYQQALGQGPEFLTYFQNEAQLDKSGLPSDRFFAERPEGSVSTLKIQRTQQEDSAVYLCASSLSIGDTSGRANEQFFGPGTRLTVL.

This clone is a singleton in its sample. This CDR3 reads CASSVSGLAGVNTDTQYF. For the CDR3, the DNA is TGTGCCAGCAGCGTCTCGGGACTAGCGGGGGTAAACACAGATACGCAGTATTTT. This chain joins TRBV9 and TRBJ2-3; 14 bases match TRBD2. CDR3 length equals 18 residues. V gave up 2 bases and J gave up 2 bases; unmatched junction bases: 7. Germline V gene sequence: CDR1 SGDLS, CDR2 YYNGEE. The full variable domain, rest sourced from reference TRBV9 and TRBJ2-3, is DSGVTQTPKHLITATGQRVTLRCSPRSGDLSVYWYQQSLDQGLQFLIQYYNGEERAKGNILERFSAQQFPDLHSELNLSSLELGDSALYFCASSVSGLAGVNTDTQYFGPGTRLTVL.

The rearrangement uses TRBV27 and TRBJ2-3, with 9 bases identical to TRBD1. The CDR3 contains 11 residues. V trimming: 7 bases; J trimming: 14 bases; junction bases outside the gene matches: 7. The V gene's germline CDR1 is MNHEY and CDR2 SMNVEV (reference sequence). The DNA of the CDR3 is TGTGCCAGCAACCAGGGGGACAGGGCGTATTTT. This codes for CASNQGDRAYF.

Comment on this clone: Its ends do not fully match the called genes, so a read error is possible. The chain recombines TRBV7-7 with TRBJ2-1; D possibly matches TRBD1 or TRBD2 (6 bases each). The CDR3 consists of 14 residues. The germline CDR1 and CDR2 sequences are SSHAT and FNYEAQ (reference sequence). The CDR3 loop is CASSLDPGANEQFF. As DNA, the CDR3 is TGTGCTAGCAGCTTAGACCCGGGGGCCAATGAGCAGTTCTTC. The variable domain in full, completed from reference TRBV7-7 and TRBJ2-1, reads GAGVSQSPRYKVTKRGQDVTLRCDPISSHATLYWYQQALGQGPEFLTYFNYEAQPDKSGLPSDRFSAERPEGSISTLTIQRTEQRDSAMYRCASSLDPGANEQFFGPGTRLTVL.

This clone was picked up one time. This sequence joins TRBV7-6 and TRBJ1-2; a possible D gene is TRBD1 (6 bases). The germline CDR1 and CDR2 sequences are SGHVS and FNYEAQ. The CDR3 runs to 16 residues. V lost 1 base and J lost 8, with 20 bases in between. The CDR3 DNA follows: TGTGCCAGCAGCTTAGATTCTCCAGGGGCCGCCGACGGCTACACCTTC. It is translated as CASSLDSPGAADGYTF.

The chain joins TRBV4-3 to TRBJ2-7; 9 nucleotides line up with TRBD1. This CDR3 is 15 amino acids long. Trimming removed 1 base from V and 2 bases from J; junction bases left unmatched: 3. Germline values: CDR1 LGHNA, CDR2 YSLEER. In DNA form, the CDR3 reads TGCGCCAGCAGCCAAGTATGGACAGGGGCCTACGAGCAGTACTTC. It codes for CASSQVWTGAYEQYF.

This CDR3 reads CASSIGETQLSYNEQFF. DNA of the CDR3: TGTGCCAGTAGTATTGGGGAAACCCAGCTCTCCTACAATGAGCAGTTCTTC. The chain is built from TRBV19 and TRBJ2-1; no reliable D call. V was cut by 3 bases and J by 0 bases, with 15 bases left in between. The germline CDR1 and CDR2 sequences are LNHDA and SQIVND (reference sequence). The CDR3 has 17 residues.

The V call is TRBV7-9, the J call TRBJ2-7; a possible D gene is TRBD2 (6 bases). The germline V gene encodes CDR1 SEHNR and CDR2 FQNEAQ (reference sequence). V shed 3 bases and J shed 0 bases, with 12 bases lying between them. The CDR3 has 15 residues. The CDR3 nucleotides read TGTGCCAGCAGCTTTTCCTTGGACTACTCCTACGAGCAGTACTTC. Protein product: CASSFSLDYSYEQYF.

The chain combines TRBV27 with TRBJ2-7, with 8 nucleotides matching TRBD2. Germline loops: CDR1 MNHEY, CDR2 SMNVEV (reference sequence). Losses at the gene ends were 2 bases for V and 2 bases for J; bases not matched to a gene: 8. The CDR3 contains 16 residues. The CDR3: CASSLSTAGVAYEQYF. Here the CDR3 DNA reads TGTGCCAGCAGTTTAAGTACAGCGGGAGTTGCCTACGAGCAGTACTTC.

V gene TRBV28 combines with J gene TRBJ1-5; D is undetermined. The CDR3 has 14 residues. Between the trimmed V and J ends, which lost 5 bases and 0 bases, there was a span of 8 bases. The V gene's germline CDR1 is MDHEN and CDR2 SYDVKM. The CDR3 region is CASSPSHSNQPQHF. The CDR3 bases are TGTGCCAGCAGTCCTTCCCATAGCAATCAGCCCCAGCATTTT.

V gene TRBV18 combines with J gene TRBJ2-2; no clear D. V was pared by 3 bases and J by 6 bases, with 2 bases between. Germline CDR1 and CDR2: KGHSH and LQKENI. The CDR3 has 11 residues. CDR3 amino acids: CASSPSGELFF. CDR3 DNA: TGTGCCAGCTCACCTTCCGGGGAGCTGTTTTTT.

The chain links TRBV27 to TRBJ1-4; possibly TRBD1 for D (6 bases). CDR3 length equals 17 residues. V shed 2 bases and J shed 4 bases, with 17 bases lying between them. CDR1 is MNHEY, CDR2 SMNVEV, per germline (reference sequence). CDR3 sequence reads: CASSLKGGTPLNEKLFF. As DNA, the CDR3 is TGTGCCAGCAGTTTAAAAGGGGGGACACCACTTAATGAAAAACTGTTTTTT.

V usage is TRBV6-6 and J usage is TRBJ2-7; a possible D gene is TRBD1 (5 bases). This CDR3 has 14 residues. V dropped 0 bases and J dropped 7 bases, with 13 bases sitting between them. Germline V CDR1 and CDR2: MNHNY, SVGAGI (reference sequence). The CDR3, as DNA: TGTGCCAGCAGTTACTCTTCCAGGGCACTGGAGCAGTACTTC. Translation: CASSYSSRALEQYF.

The gene calls are TRBV7-9 and TRBJ1-1; weak D call: TRBD1 (6 bases). CDR1 and CDR2 (germline): SEHNR, FQNEAQ (reference sequence). This CDR3 is built from 18 residues. V gave up 2 bases and J gave up 0 bases, with 19 bases separating them. The CDR3 region is CASSLRGHPNLVNTEAFF. CDR3 sequence (DNA): TGTGCCAGCAGCTTACGGGGACACCCTAATTTAGTGAACACTGAAGCTTTCTTT.

The DNA of the CDR3 is TGTGCCAGCAGCTTCATCCCTGACGGAGCCTACGAGCAGTACTTC. It yields the protein CASSFIPDGAYEQYF. This chain connects TRBV7-9 to TRBJ2-7; D not certain. Germline-derived CDR1 and CDR2 are SEHNR and FQNEAQ (reference sequence). Trimming removed 3 bases from V and 2 bases from J, with 14 bases in between. This CDR3 is 15 amino acids long.

This sequence joins TRBV5-1 and TRBJ1-4; D remains unclear. Per the germline V gene, CDR1 is SGHRS and CDR2 is YFSETQ. The CDR3 covers 15 residues. V dropped 0 bases and J dropped 2 bases, with 8 bases sitting between them. CDR3 protein: CASSLAGKTNEKLFF. CDR3 DNA: TGCGCCAGCAGCTTGGCCGGGAAGACTAATGAAAAACTGTTTTTT.

V usage is TRBV7-9 and J usage is TRBJ1-1; D unclear. This CDR3 is built from 15 residues. The germline V and J ends were trimmed by 5 bases and 6 bases, with 19 bases remaining between them. The germline gives CDR1 SEHNR, CDR2 FQNEAQ (reference sequence). For the CDR3, the DNA is TGTGCCAGCAGCAACACTGCCGGGAGTATCGCTGAAGCTTTCTTT. It yields the protein CASSNTAGSIAEAFF.

V is TRBV28 and J is TRBJ2-1, with a tentative D call TRBD2 (6 bases). Trimming cost V 9 bases and J 4 bases, with 16 bases left between them. The CDR3 totals 14 residues. The germline gives CDR1 MDHEN, CDR2 SYDVKM. The CDR3 sequence is CASTPGLGYNEQFF. Written as DNA, the CDR3 is TGTGCCAGTACACCGGGACTTGGATACAATGAGCAGTTCTTC.

This clone was picked up one time. This rearrangement joins TRBV9 to TRBJ2-3; D uncertain. The CDR3 extends over 12 amino acids. Trimming pared 7 bases from V and 4 bases from J, leaving 10 bases between. Germline V CDR1 and CDR2: SGDLS, YYNGEE. CDR3 loop: CASGSIADTQYF. The CDR3 bases are TGTGCCAGCGGGTCCATCGCAGATACGCAGTATTTT.